This note documents a single T cell receptor beta chain sequence. Its target antigen remains unknown. Base quality data are lacking; no much larger clone is found one base away. Read against the paper, the sample's time point label means: sample from adult after SARS-CoV-2 infection, after symptom onset. A couple of convalescent COVID-19 patients, sampled after symptom onset from adults with prior SARS-CoV-2 infection, were also TCR-sequenced for comparison. The CDR3 regions of human TCRbeta chains were analyzed by immunosequencing. The published analysis was carried out like this. TCRs in the repertoires were matched against a reference library of SARS-CoV-2-specific TCRs that had been generated with the MIRA antigen-specificity platform. Breadth meant the fraction of unique TCRs that were SARS-CoV-2-associated, whereas depth meant the fraction of total T cells that were SARS-CoV-2-associated. Using the MIRA data, each spike-specific TCR was assigned both to the spike region to which the TCR was reactive and to a CD4 or CD8 class. Log10-transformed breadth and depth values were compared by one-way ANOVA with Sidak's multiple comparisons tests. TCRdb holds this immuneACCESS table with in-frame rearrangements only. Some clones are missing; in checked studies, unresolved V genes explain under half, and the rest has no known cause. V and J calls and clone size follow that table, whereas D and trimming were derived from the DNA. The sample table contains about 150,000 clones; only one count was recorded for approximately 91% of them. The ten largest account for approximately 6.6% of the sample.

The data belong to a study of T cell responses to AZD1222 COVID-19 vaccine (dated by TCRdb to the early 2020s). A note on the overall study: A total of around 240 trial participants underwent TCR sequencing, of whom 200 to 220 had received two doses of AZD1222 and approximately 25 had received two doses of the MenACWY control vaccine. Enrollment into the trials was organized by age into subgroups of 18-55, 56-69 and 70-plus years, and those subgroups contained roughly 160, 29 and 62 TCR-sequenced participants, respectively. Overall study results and their limits: No day 14 peak-response samples were available, so repertoires were characterized only after the peak T cell response. Most participants were white British and females outnumbered males, and the authors suggested that clonal diversity may have been underestimated. Conclusions about previously exposed vaccinees were limited because only six AZD1222 recipients were SARS-CoV-2 seropositive at baseline. In the small 56-69-year group, the increase in depth fell short of significance, most likely because of low power. Spike-specific TCR breadth and depth rose significantly after two AZD1222 doses compared with day 0 and with MenACWY recipients. The whole spike protein was spanned by vaccine-associated CD4 TCRs, and dominant responses were seen in regions 160-218 and 743-854. Reportedly, close to half of the unique spike-specific TCRs recognized epitopes lying outside the regions that are mutated in the B.1.351 and B.1.1.7 variants.

Measured from the cysteine to the phenylalanine, the CDR3 is 14 residues long. The CDR3 DNA has 42 bases and is translated from base 1. CDR1 and CDR2 were assigned from the germline V gene (reference sequence) as SEHNR and FQNEAQ. Relative to germline, V is 0 bases shorter and J is 8 bases shorter, with 13 bases between their ends. The receptor chain draws on TRBV7-9 and TRBJ1-2, with the D gene uncertain. The specimen comprised peripheral blood, sampled after recovery from COVID-19. The TCR sequence derives from an adult who had recovered from COVID-19. The nucleotide sequence reads TGTGCCAGCAGCTTAGCGCCAAGCGAGTGGGGCTACACCTTC. This translates into CASSLAPSEWGYTF.